This entry features one TCR beta chain sequence. Its cognate antigen has yet to be identified. Per-nucleotide qualities are absent, and no much larger clonotype sits a single base away. The CDR3 contains 15 residues, cysteine and phenylalanine counted. Only the CDR3 portion is preserved as DNA: 45 bases, with reading frame beginning at the first base. V loses 2 bases of germline sequence and J loses 2 bases, and the interval between the two ends is 10 bases. CDR1 and CDR2 are drawn from the germline V gene: SGHVS, FQNEAQ. The entry originates in a study of T cells after yellow fever vaccination (dated by TCRdb to the late 2010s). At the level of the whole study: Libraries from fractions with low cell numbers were prepared with the SMART-Seq v4 Ultra Low Input RNA kit. To follow T-cell clones before and after both primary and booster YFV17D yellow fever vaccination, bulk TCR alpha and beta repertoires underwent longitudinal sequencing. Two healthy male donors made up the cohort, one aged 18 to 29 years and the other aged 30 to 39 years. Bulk PBMC replicates and cell subsets were isolated from blood drawn at multiple timepoints before and after both primary and secondary immunization. Overall study results and their limits: Because abundant contaminating clonotypes from the bulk population could be contained in FACS-sorted repertoires, computational filtering was required. After the booster, most clones that had expanded after primary vaccination were detected again (around 96% of CD4 and 88% of CD8), suggesting broad maintenance of memory. A small fraction of clonotypes appeared in both the CD4 and CD8 compartments, likely as a result of convergent recombination. Because only a couple of donors were included in the study, the extent to which the findings can be generalized is limited. Compared with the primary T-cell response, the secondary T-cell response was faster but weaker, reaching its peak on day 5 rather than on day 15.

Reading the label with the study, this specimen's treatment or condition is: live attenuated yellow fever vaccine strain. Two biological replicates of bulk PBMCs were collected at each blood-draw timepoint. PBMCs were isolated from peripheral blood using a standard Ficoll-Paque protocol. TriZol was used to extract RNA from bulk PBMCs, from CD4 and CD8 fractions, and from dextramer-positive and dextramer-negative fractions. TCR cDNA was made using 5'RACE template switching, a step that added a universal primer site and unique molecular identifiers. Priming for cDNA synthesis came from both the TCR alpha and TCR beta constant segments. Two PCR steps were used to amplify libraries, with sample barcodes and sequencing adapters being added in the second step. Libraries were sequenced on Illumina HiSeq 2500 (2x100 bp) or NovaSeq (2x150 bp). The authors' pipeline ran thus. Reads were demultiplexed and collapsed into UMI consensus sequences with MIGEC, and V(D)J alignment was performed with MiXCR. Vaccine-responding clonotypes were defined with edgeR using replicate PBMC samples, requiring FDR below 0.01 and a log2 fold change above 5 up to day 15. Bulk clonotypes were assigned CD4 or CD8 identity according to which sequenced CD4 or CD8 repertoire held them at higher abundance. TCRdb applied fastp at Q25 and MiXCR to the public reads, then kept only in-frame beta chains. Records with the same CDR3 protein are collapsed into one entry carrying the most frequent genes and DNA. The V and J calls were determined by TCRdb, not by the authors. The sample contains roughly 500,000 distinct CDR3 sequences, about 19% of them found a single time. Together, the top ten hold approximately 15% of the sample.

The sample was PBMCs, taken 15 days after the yellow fever booster vaccination. Recombination connected TRBV7-8 to TRBJ2-1, with the D segment possibly TRBD1 or TRBD2, each aligning over 5 bases. The source is a man aged 25 to 40 who received the YFV17D yellow fever vaccine. The CDR3 reads as follows: CASSLPGAPYNEQFF. The DNA sequence is TGTGCCAGCAGCTTACCCGGGGCACCCTACAATGAGCAGTTCTTC.